The 32 T cell receptor beta chains given below trace back to one sample, sequenced in a study of blood T cells in healthy people across ages. For the second PCR, which ran for about 7 to 11 cycles, a sample-barcoded 5' primer and a J-beta primer mix were used. TCRdb passed the 5' RACE reads through MiXCR, listing each CDR3 protein once. The data hold 650,000 to 800,000 distinct CDR3 sequences, with over 40% observed a single time. The sample was blood. The receptors shown here come from an elderly woman in good health.

As for this clonotype: Given a much more abundant clone one base away, this may be a read error. The rearrangement joins TRBV7-8 to TRBJ1-5, with 11 bases matching TRBD1. Germline V gives CDR1 SGHVS, CDR2 FQNEAQ. J lost 3 bases, V lost 6 bases, and 4 bases had no gene match. This CDR3 is built from 15 residues. CDR3 amino acids: CASRSGQGVNQPQHF. The DNA for the CDR3 is TGTGCCAGCAGATCGGGACAGGGGGTCAATCAGCCCCAGCATTTT.

The chain combines TRBV20-1 with TRBJ2-7, with 9 bases fitting TRBD1. This CDR3 comprises 12 residues. The V gene end was trimmed by 6 bases and the J gene end by 6 bases; junction bases not matched to a gene: 6. Germline CDR1 reads DFQATT; CDR2 reads SNEGSKA (reference sequence). This CDR3 reads CSARQGVGEQYF. For the CDR3, the DNA is TGCAGTGCCAGACAGGGGGTCGGCGAGCAGTACTTC.

This clonotype was counted ten times or more. The chain employs TRBV5-1 and TRBJ2-7, with D perhaps given as TRBD1 or TRBD2 (6 bases each). V was shortened by 3 bases and J by 11 bases, with 18 bases between the two germline ends. Germline CDR1 is SGHRS and CDR2 is YFSETQ. The CDR3 runs to 13 residues. CDR3 coding DNA: TGCGCCAGCAGCTCCACTCCGGGGGCTTTGGAGTACTTC. As protein: CASSSTPGALEYF.

The sample holds many counts of this clonotype. V and J are TRBV5-1 and TRBJ2-3; 7 nucleotides agree with TRBD2. The junction had 9 bases not matched to a gene; V was cut back by 6 bases and J by 2 bases. The CDR3 consists of 15 residues. Germline V CDR1 and CDR2: SGHRS, YFSETQ. CDR3: CASIPWGGNTDTQYF. The CDR3 nucleotides read TGCGCCAGCATCCCGTGGGGAGGGAACACAGATACGCAGTATTTT.

Turning to this clonotype: Sequence at one end of the junction differs from germline and may be a read error. The chain uses TRBV12-3 or TRBV12-4 and TRBJ1-4; D is ambiguous. The CDR3 contains 15 residues. The CDR3 loop is CAGSLVGVMIEKLFF. DNA of the CDR3: TGTGCCGGCAGTTTAGTTGGGGTAATGATTGAAAAACTGTTTTTT.

V is TRBV6-5 and J is TRBJ2-7; no clear D gene. Deletions cut 2 bases from V and 2 bases from J, with 10 bases between. CDR1 MNHEY and CDR2 SVGAGI come from the germline V gene. The CDR3 contains 14 residues. The CDR3 is CASSYRAETYEQYF. CDR3 bases: TGTGCCAGCAGTTACCGAGCAGAAACCTACGAGCAGTACTTC.

In its sample, this clonotype was seen a few times. V gene TRBV20-1 combines with J gene TRBJ2-5; D gene ambiguous. The J call may be wrong; the DNA end is better matched by TRBJ2-7. CDR3 length: 13 amino acids. Per the germline V gene, CDR1 is DFQATT and CDR2 is SNEGSKA (reference sequence). The CDR3 DNA sequence: TGCAGTGCGTCCCAAATGGGATGGCACGAGCAGTACTTC. Its translation is CSASQMGWHEQYF.

This chain links TRBV29-1 with TRBJ1-1; no clear D gene. Germline CDR1 is SQVTM and CDR2 is ANQGSEA. This CDR3 region has 13 residues. With 6 bases removed from V and 0 bases from J, the gap between germline ends came to 11 bases. CDR3 protein: CSVQQNMNTEAFF. DNA of the CDR3: TGCAGCGTACAACAAAACATGAACACTGAAGCTTTCTTT.

In its sample, this clonotype was seen a few times. The chain combines TRBV25-1 with TRBJ1-1; TRBD1 aligns across 7 bases. Germline loops: CDR1 MGHDK, CDR2 SYGVNS. The CDR3 extends over 15 amino acids. Trimming removed 2 bases from V and 4 bases from J; junction bases left unmatched: 7. CDR3 sequence (DNA): TGTGCCAGCAGTGAACTAGGGGGCGGCGGCACTGAAGCTTTCTTT. Translating gives CASSELGGGGTEAFF.

With regard to this clonotype: A much larger clonotype is one base distant, so this may be a read error. V gene TRBV6-6 combines with J gene TRBJ2-5, with 10 bases lining up with TRBD2. Unmatched junction bases numbered 10, after V lost 0 bases and J lost 12 bases. From germline, CDR1 is MNHNY and CDR2 SVGAGI (reference sequence). This CDR3 comprises 15 residues. CDR3 in amino acids: CASSYSAGGHNEEYF. The CDR3 region has the DNA TGTGCCAGCAGTTACTCAGCGGGGGGGCACAATGAGGAGTACTTC.

This chain joins TRBV3-1 and TRBJ2-7, with D perhaps TRBD1 or TRBD2 (5 bases each). The J call may not be correct, given that the DNA end is closer to TRBJ2-5. CDR1 is LGHDT, CDR2 YNNKEL, per germline (reference sequence). The CDR3 totals 15 residues. CDR3: CASSPGRANSETQYF. The CDR3 DNA sequence: TGTGCCAGCAGCCCGGGACGAGCGAATTCAGAGACCCAGTACTTC.

As concerns this clonotype: A single base separates this from a much larger clone, so it may be a read error. The rearrangement joins TRBV27 to TRBJ2-5; the D is unclear. The CDR3 is 13 amino acids. Germline lookup yields CDR1 MNHEY and CDR2 SMNVEV (reference sequence). Trimming cost V 4 bases and J 0 bases, with 6 bases left between them. CDR3: CASSCWDQETQYF. CDR3 nucleotides: TGTGCCAGCAGTTGCTGGGACCAAGAGACCCAGTACTTC.

V is TRBV18 and J is TRBJ2-1; 11 nucleotides match TRBD2. V lost 5 bases, J lost 5 bases, and 14 bases stayed unmatched. Germline V gene sequence: CDR1 KGHSH, CDR2 LQKENI. The CDR3 length is 18 residues. The CDR3 here is CASSKSGTGTSGNNEQFF. CDR3 bases: TGTGCCAGCTCAAAATCCGGCACCGGGACTAGCGGTAACAATGAGCAGTTCTTC.

This clonotype turned up a few times. The chain employs TRBV2 and TRBJ2-2; unclear D gene. The germline gives CDR1 SNHLY, CDR2 FYNNEI. The length of the CDR3 is 15 residues. Trimming removed 7 bases from V and 1 base from J, with 13 bases in between. CDR3 bases: TGTGCCAGCACCTGGTGGAGCGAGAACACCGGGGAGCTGTTTTTT. This sequence encodes CASTWWSENTGELFF.

A word on this clonotype: At one boundary the junction diverges from the germline segment, which might be a read error. The V call is TRBV12-3 or TRBV12-4, the J call TRBJ2-1, with unresolved D. The CDR3 is 13 amino acids. The CDR3 DNA reads as TGTGCCAGCGGGTCAGGAGACCACAATGAGCGGTTCTTC. This gives the protein CASGSGDHNERFF.

This clonotype was detected a few times. The chain employs TRBV4-2 and TRBJ1-1; unclear D gene. Germline V gene lookup returns CDR1 LGHNA and CDR2 YNFKEQ. V was shortened by 3 bases and J by 6 bases, with 11 bases between the two germline ends. The CDR3 is 13 residues long. The CDR3 coding sequence is TGTGCCAGCAGCCACCTGGGTGGACCTGAAGCTTTCTTT. Its translation: CASSHLGGPEAFF.

V gene TRBV4-1 combines with J gene TRBJ2-3; maybe TRBD1 (5 bases). V was clipped by 4 bases and J by 5 bases, with 16 bases between them. The CDR3 covers 15 residues. Germline V gene data show CDR1 as MGHRA and CDR2 as YSYEKL. This CDR3 is CASSPQSGLRDTQYF. In DNA form, the CDR3 reads TGCGCCAGCAGCCCCCAGTCAGGGTTAAGAGATACGCAGTATTTT.

This clonotype was seen repeatedly, ten times or more. This chain links TRBV29-1 with TRBJ2-3, with TRBD1 identical over 9 bases. The germline gives CDR1 SQVTM, CDR2 ANQGSEA. The V and J ends lost 8 bases and 6 bases, in that order; junction bases with no gene match: 18. The length of the CDR3 is 16 residues. In DNA, the CDR3 is TGCAGCATTCCCCACGGCGCACAGGGGGCGGGGGATACGCAGTATTTT. Encoded protein: CSIPHGAQGAGDTQYF.

The chain carries TRBV6-2 or TRBV6-3 and TRBJ2-3; TRBD2 agrees at 7 bases. CDR3 length equals 17 residues. Per germline, CDR1 MNHEY and CDR2 SVGEGT. J gave up 3 bases and V 0 bases, and 9 bases lay outside the gene matches. This CDR3 is CASSYSRGLAVTDTQYF. The DNA of the CDR3 is TGTGCCAGCAGTTACTCGAGGGGTCTAGCGGTAACAGATACGCAGTATTTT.

Concerning this clonotype itself: This could be a read error, since a much larger clone is one nucleotide away. This chain uses TRBV3-1 with TRBJ2-1; perhaps TRBD1 as D (6 bases). CDR1 and CDR2 (germline): LGHDT, YNNKEL (reference sequence). This CDR3 comprises 15 residues. Here the CDR3 DNA reads TGTACCAGCAGCAAACAGGGTGGCACCTACAATGAGCAGTTCTTC. Amino acid sequence: CTSSKQGGTYNEQFF.

This chain joins TRBV20-1 and TRBJ2-1; 11 nucleotides line up with TRBD2. The CDR3 has 13 residues. The V gene's germline CDR1 is DFQATT and CDR2 SNEGSKA (reference sequence). The V gene end was trimmed by 6 bases and the J gene end by 5 bases; junction bases not matched to a gene: 3. CDR3 bases: TGCAGTGCCCCTAGCGGGGGGCACAATGAGCAGTTCTTC. It yields the protein CSAPSGGHNEQFF.

To note about this clonotype: A much larger clone differs by one base, so this may be a read error. V gene TRBV25-1 combines with J gene TRBJ2-2; 8 bases fit TRBD2. Germline CDR1 reads MGHDK; CDR2 reads SYGVNS. The CDR3 extends over 18 amino acids. Trimming cost V 1 base and J 5 bases; bases outside gene matches: 12. The CDR3 here is CASSEFLSGRRVTGELFF. The CDR3 DNA follows: TGTGCCAGCAGTGAATTCCTCAGCGGGAGAAGGGTAACCGGGGAGCTGTTTTTT.

The chain joins TRBV4-1 to TRBJ2-3, with 10 bases fitting TRBD1. The J segment lost 2 bases and the V segment lost 4 bases, leaving 6 bases of the junction unmatched. CDR1 and CDR2 from the germline V gene are MGHRA and YSYEKL. The CDR3 contains 16 residues. CDR3 bases: TGCGCCAGCAGCCCCGGGACAGGGGAACCCACAGATACGCAGTATTTT. It translates to CASSPGTGEPTDTQYF.

The chain combines TRBV12-3 or TRBV12-4 with TRBJ2-5; TRBD1 matches 9 bases. The ends lost 3 bases at V and 11 bases at J; junction bases unmatched: 13. The CDR3 is 15 residues long. The CDR3: CASSFGTGFRNEQYF. In DNA form, the CDR3 reads TGTGCCAGCAGTTTTGGGACAGGGTTTAGGAATGAGCAGTACTTC.

Notes on this clonotype: A read error may explain this, as a much larger clone is one base away. The chain combines TRBV9 with TRBJ2-1; tentatively, D is TRBD2 (6 bases). Germline lookup yields CDR1 SGDLS and CDR2 YYNGEE. The germline V and J ends were trimmed by 9 bases and 6 bases, with 13 bases remaining between them. The CDR3 totals 12 residues. CDR3 coding DNA: TGTGCCAACAGTCGGGACTTCAATGAGCAGTTCTTC. Protein product: CANSRDFNEQFF.

The CDR3 nucleotides read TGTGCCAGCAGTAACCCAAGCCGGGGTCATGAGCAGTTCTTC. Translating gives CASSNPSRGHEQFF. The rearrangement joins TRBV25-1 to TRBJ2-1, with D possibly being TRBD2 (5 bases). Germline assignment: CDR1 MGHDK and CDR2 SYGVNS. The CDR3 consists of 14 residues. With 5 bases removed from V and 8 bases from J, the gap between germline ends came to 16 bases.

This chain connects TRBV4-1 to TRBJ1-5; D might be TRBD1 (5 bases). This CDR3 has 16 residues. In germline, CDR1 is MGHRA, CDR2 YSYEKL. The germline V and J ends were trimmed by 0 bases and 0 bases, with 9 bases remaining between them. Written as DNA, the CDR3 is TGCGCCAGCAGCCAAGATAGGGGACTTAGCAATCAGCCCCAGCATTTT. The encoded protein is CASSQDRGLSNQPQHF.

About this clonotype itself: Just one base apart from a much larger clone, this may be a read error. The rearrangement joins TRBV18 to TRBJ2-7, with D uncertain. This CDR3 contains 12 residues. V was trimmed by 3 bases and J by 5 bases, leaving 8 bases between them. Germline V lookup: CDR1 KGHSH, CDR2 LQKENI. This CDR3 is CASSPQMDEQYF. In DNA form, the CDR3 reads TGTGCCAGCTCACCTCAAATGGACGAGCAGTACTTC. Full variable domain (rest looked up from reference TRBV18 and TRBJ2-7): NAGVMQNPRHLVRRRGQEARLRCSPMKGHSHVYWYRQLPEEGLKFMVYLQKENIIDESGMPKERFSAEFPKEGPSILRIQQVVRGDSAAYFCASSPQMDEQYFGPGTRLTVT.

Only a few counts were recorded for this clonotype. The rearrangement uses TRBV6-2 or TRBV6-3 and TRBJ2-7; the D is unclear. Germline CDR1 reads MNHEY; CDR2 reads SVGEGT. The CDR3 loop spans 13 amino acids. The ends were cut back, 5 bases at V and 2 bases at J, with 10 bases in the middle. The CDR3 region is CASSGRMTYEQYF. DNA of the CDR3: TGTGCCAGCAGTGGCCGGATGACCTACGAGCAGTACTTC.

At least ten counts were recorded for this clonotype. The V and J genes are TRBV3-1 and TRBJ2-3; 13 positions match TRBD2. CDR3 length: 14 amino acids. The V segment lost 4 bases and the J segment 7 bases; nucleotides outside the gene matches: 2. The germline CDR1 and CDR2 sequences are LGHDT and YNNKEL (reference sequence). The CDR3 DNA follows: TGTGCCAGCAGCCCAGGGACTAGCGGGAATACGCAGTATTTT. Encoded protein: CASSPGTSGNTQYF.

This clonotype has just one count. Here the CDR3 reads CSFGLAGEETQYF. CDR3 bases: TGCAGCTTCGGACTAGCGGGGGAAGAGACCCAGTACTTC. The rearrangement joins TRBV29-1 to TRBJ2-5; 13 positions agree with TRBD2. CDR1 is SQVTM, CDR2 ANQGSEA, per germline. The CDR3 runs 13 residues. J gave up 3 bases and V 8 bases, and 3 bases lay outside the gene matches.

J is TRBJ2-1 and V is TRBV3-1; the match to TRBD2 covers 10 bases. The CDR3 sequence is 15 residues long. Germline trimming cut 6 bases from V and 8 bases from J; bases unmatched to any gene: 10. CDR1 and CDR2 (germline): LGHDT, YNNKEL (reference sequence). The CDR3 DNA reads as TGTGCCAGCAGGCCAACTGCCGGGACTAGCGATGAGCAGTTCTTC. Amino acids: CASRPTAGTSDEQFF.